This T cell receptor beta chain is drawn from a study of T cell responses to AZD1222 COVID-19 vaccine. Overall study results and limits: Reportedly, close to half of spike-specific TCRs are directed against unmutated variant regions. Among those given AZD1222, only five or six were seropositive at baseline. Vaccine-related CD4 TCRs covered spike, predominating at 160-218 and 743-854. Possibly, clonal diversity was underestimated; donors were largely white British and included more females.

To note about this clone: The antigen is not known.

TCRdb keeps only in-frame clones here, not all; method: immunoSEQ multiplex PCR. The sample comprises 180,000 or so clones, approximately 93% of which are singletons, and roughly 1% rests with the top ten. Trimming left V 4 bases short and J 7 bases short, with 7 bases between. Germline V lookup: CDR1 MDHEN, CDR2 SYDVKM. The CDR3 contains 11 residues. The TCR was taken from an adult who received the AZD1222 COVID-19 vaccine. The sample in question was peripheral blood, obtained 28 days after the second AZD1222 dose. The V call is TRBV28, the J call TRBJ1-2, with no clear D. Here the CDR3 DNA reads TGTGCCAGCAGTTCGCCCGGTGGCTACACCTTC. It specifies CASSSPGGYTF.